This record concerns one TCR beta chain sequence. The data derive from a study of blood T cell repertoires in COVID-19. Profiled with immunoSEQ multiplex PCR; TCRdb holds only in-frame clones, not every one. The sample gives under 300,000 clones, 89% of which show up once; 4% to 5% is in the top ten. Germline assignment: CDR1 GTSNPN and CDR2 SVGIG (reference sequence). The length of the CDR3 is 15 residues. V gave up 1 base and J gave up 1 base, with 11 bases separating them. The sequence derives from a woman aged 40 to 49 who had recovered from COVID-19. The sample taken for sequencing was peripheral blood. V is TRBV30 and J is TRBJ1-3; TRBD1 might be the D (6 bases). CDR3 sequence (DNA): TGTGCCTGGAGTGCAGGGGCTGTTTCTGGAAACACCATATATTTT. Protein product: CAWSAGAVSGNTIYF.